This T cell receptor (beta chain) was sequenced for a study of T cell clonality in common variable immunodeficiency. Study-level findings and limits: In common variable immunodeficiency, TCR beta chains reportedly carried fewer deletions and N-nucleotide insertions.

Of note for this clone: Its antigen is not known. The CDR3 extends 3 residues past the end of the read, so its final part is completed from the germline J gene.

Control and CVID samples contributed equal amounts of genomic DNA. Sequencing used immunoSEQ multiplex PCR; TCRdb keeps in-frame clones, though not all of them. The data show about 42,000 clones, with none appearing a single time. The CDR3 consists of 15 residues. Germline CDR1 is KGHSH and CDR2 is LQKENI. Trimming took 3 bases from V and 1 from J; bases not matched to a gene: 3. The sequenced sample was peripheral blood mononuclear cells. The source is a human donor with common variable immunodeficiency. The rearrangement links TRBV18 to TRBJ1-5; 7 nucleotides align to TRBD1. CDR3 sequence reads: CASSPLQGSNQPQHF. CDR3 DNA, as far as it was read: TGTGCCAGCTCACCGCTACAGGGGAGCAATCAGCCC. Based on the CDR3 plus reference TRBV18 and TRBJ1-5, the full variable domain is NAGVMQNPRHLVRRRGQEARLRCSPMKGHSHVYWYRQLPEEGLKFMVYLQKENIIDESGMPKERFSAEFPKEGPSILRIQQVVRGDSAAYFCASSPLQGSNQPQHFGDGTRLSIL.